The T cell receptor beta chain under discussion was sequenced for a study of blood T cell repertoires in COVID-19. Study background: From the United States, Italy and Spain came samples of acute and convalescent COVID-19. The cDNA or gDNA used as material had been derived from T cells, B-cell-depleted T cells, or PBMCs.

Trimming removed 6 bases from V and 7 bases from J; junction bases left unmatched: 8. Per the germline V gene, CDR1 is MNHNY and CDR2 is SVGAGI (reference sequence). CDR3 length: 14 amino acids. In the original analysis: Reference gene primers were amplified, and this amplification served to estimate nucleated cell counts. Sequenced by immunoSEQ multiplex PCR; TCRdb stores in-frame clones only, minus some. V and J calls and clone size follow that table, whereas D and trimming were derived from the DNA. The data contain 65,000 to 85,000 clones, roughly 79% of them singletons. The chain recombines TRBV6-6 with TRBJ2-7, with TRBD1 identical over 11 bases. The source is a human donor in a cohort sampled during active COVID-19. The source material was peripheral blood. The CDR3 region is CASSQGQGAWEQYF. CDR3 DNA: TGTGCCAGCAGCCAAGGACAGGGGGCGTGGGAGCAGTACTTC.